Below, one T cell receptor (beta chain) is given with its context. The sample belongs to a study of shared clonotypes between healthy human individuals. Trimming removed 3 bases at V and 0 bases at J, with 15 bases between. This CDR3 has 17 amino acids. From germline, CDR1 is MNHNS and CDR2 SASEGT. This was a deep-level run. Repertoires were generated with immunoSEQ multiplex PCR, while TCRdb's copy carries only in-frame clones and drops some. The sample lists about 2.4 million clones, approximately 94% occurring once. This chain uses TRBV6-1 with TRBJ2-1, with TRBD1 as a possible D gene (6 bases). The source material was naive CD4+ T cells sorted from blood. Specified subset: CD45RA+ positively selected. This sequence was found in a man between 18 and 35 years old in good health. Written as DNA, the CDR3 is TGTGCCAGCAGTGACCGGACCCGGGACAACTCCTACAATGAGCAGTTCTTC. Encoded protein: CASSDRTRDNSYNEQFF.